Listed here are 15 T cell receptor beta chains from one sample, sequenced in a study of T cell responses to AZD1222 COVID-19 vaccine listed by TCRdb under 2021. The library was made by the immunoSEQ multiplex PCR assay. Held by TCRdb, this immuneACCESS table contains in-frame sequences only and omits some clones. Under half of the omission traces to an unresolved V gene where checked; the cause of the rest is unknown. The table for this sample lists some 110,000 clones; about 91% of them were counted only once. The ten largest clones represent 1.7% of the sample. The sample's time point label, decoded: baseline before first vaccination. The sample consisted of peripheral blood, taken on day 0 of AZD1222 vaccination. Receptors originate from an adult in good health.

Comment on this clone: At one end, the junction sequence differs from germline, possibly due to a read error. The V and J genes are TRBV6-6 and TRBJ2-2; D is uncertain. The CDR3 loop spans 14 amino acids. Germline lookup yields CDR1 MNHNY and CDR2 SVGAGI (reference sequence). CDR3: CASSYLQNAGELFF. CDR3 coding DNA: TGTGCCAGCAGTTACTTACAGAACGCCGGGGAGCTGTTTTTT.

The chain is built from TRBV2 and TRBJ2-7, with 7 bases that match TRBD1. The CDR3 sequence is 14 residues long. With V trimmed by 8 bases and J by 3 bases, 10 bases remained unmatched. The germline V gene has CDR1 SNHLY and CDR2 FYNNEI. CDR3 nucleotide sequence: TGTGCCAGCTCGGATCCGACAGGGATCTACGAGCAGTACTTC. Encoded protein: CASSDPTGIYEQYF.

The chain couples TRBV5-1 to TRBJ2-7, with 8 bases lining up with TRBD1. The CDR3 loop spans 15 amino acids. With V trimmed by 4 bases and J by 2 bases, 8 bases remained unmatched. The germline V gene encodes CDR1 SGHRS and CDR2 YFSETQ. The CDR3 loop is CASSLGTGITYEQYF. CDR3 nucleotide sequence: TGCGCCAGCAGCCTCGGGACAGGCATAACCTACGAGCAGTACTTC.

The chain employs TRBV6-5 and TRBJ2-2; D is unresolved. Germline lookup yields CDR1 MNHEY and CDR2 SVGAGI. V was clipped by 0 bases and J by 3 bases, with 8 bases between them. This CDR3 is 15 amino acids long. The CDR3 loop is CASSYSLTYTGELFF. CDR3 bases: TGTGCCAGCAGTTACTCGCTCACCTACACCGGGGAGCTGTTTTTT.

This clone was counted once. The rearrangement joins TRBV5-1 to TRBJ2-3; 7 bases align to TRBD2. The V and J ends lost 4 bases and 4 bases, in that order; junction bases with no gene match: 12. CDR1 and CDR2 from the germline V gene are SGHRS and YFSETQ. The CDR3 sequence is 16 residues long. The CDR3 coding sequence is TGCGCCAGCAGCACGGGGGACCCGGGGGGTGCAGATACGCAGTATTTT. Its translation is CASSTGDPGGADTQYF.

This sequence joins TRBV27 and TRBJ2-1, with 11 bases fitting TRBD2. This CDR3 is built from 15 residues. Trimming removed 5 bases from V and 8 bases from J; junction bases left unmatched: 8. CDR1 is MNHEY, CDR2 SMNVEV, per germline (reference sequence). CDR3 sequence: CASSTLAGGPYEQFF. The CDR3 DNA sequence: TGTGCCAGCAGTACCTTAGCGGGAGGGCCGTATGAGCAGTTCTTC.

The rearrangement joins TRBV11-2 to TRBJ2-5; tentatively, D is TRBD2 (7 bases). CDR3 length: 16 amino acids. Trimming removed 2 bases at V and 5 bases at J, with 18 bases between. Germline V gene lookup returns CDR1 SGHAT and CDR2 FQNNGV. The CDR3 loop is CASSLLITGRGETQYF. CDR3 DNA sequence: TGTGCCAGCAGCTTATTAATCACAGGGCGGGGGGAGACCCAGTACTTC.

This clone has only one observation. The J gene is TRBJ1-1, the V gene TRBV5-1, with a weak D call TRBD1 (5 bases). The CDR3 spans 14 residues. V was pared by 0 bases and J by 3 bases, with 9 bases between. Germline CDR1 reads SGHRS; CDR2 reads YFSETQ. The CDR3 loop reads CASSLGGTYTEAFF. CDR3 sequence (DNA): TGCGCCAGCAGCTTGGGGGGCACCTACACTGAAGCTTTCTTT.

The CDR3 is CASTTSSGILGTQYF. In DNA form, the CDR3 reads TGTGCCAGCACCACGTCTAGCGGGATCCTGGGTACGCAGTATTTT. This sequence joins TRBV3-1 (or the pseudogene TRBV3-2) and TRBJ2-3; 9 nucleotides agree with TRBD2. Trimming at V came to 7 bases and at J to 8 bases, leaving 13 bases not matched to a gene. Per the germline V gene, CDR1 is LGHDT and CDR2 is YNNKEL (reference sequence). The CDR3 totals 15 residues.

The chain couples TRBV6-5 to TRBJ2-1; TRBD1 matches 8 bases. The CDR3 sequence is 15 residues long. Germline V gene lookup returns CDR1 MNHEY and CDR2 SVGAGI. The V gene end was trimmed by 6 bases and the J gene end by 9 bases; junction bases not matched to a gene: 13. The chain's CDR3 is CASRDGQGLGIEQFF. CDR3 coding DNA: TGTGCCAGCAGGGACGGACAGGGTCTTGGCATTGAGCAGTTCTTC.

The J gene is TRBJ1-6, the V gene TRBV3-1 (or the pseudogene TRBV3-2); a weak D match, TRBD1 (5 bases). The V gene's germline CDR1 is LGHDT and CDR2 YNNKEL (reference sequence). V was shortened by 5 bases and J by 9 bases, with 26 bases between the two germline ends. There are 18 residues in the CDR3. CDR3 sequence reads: CASSVSWSGGSSGSPLHF. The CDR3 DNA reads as TGTGCCAGCAGCGTTAGTTGGAGCGGGGGAAGTTCGGGTTCACCCCTCCACTTT.

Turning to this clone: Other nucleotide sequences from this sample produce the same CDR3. The CDR3 is CAWSLGGGYTF. The CDR3 region has the DNA TGTGCCTGGAGTCTGGGAGGCGGCTACACCTTC. The gene calls are TRBV30 and TRBJ1-2; D remains ambiguous. Germline loops: CDR1 GTSNPN, CDR2 SVGIG (reference sequence). This CDR3 comprises 11 residues. The ends were cut back, 2 bases at V and 8 bases at J, with 9 bases in the middle.

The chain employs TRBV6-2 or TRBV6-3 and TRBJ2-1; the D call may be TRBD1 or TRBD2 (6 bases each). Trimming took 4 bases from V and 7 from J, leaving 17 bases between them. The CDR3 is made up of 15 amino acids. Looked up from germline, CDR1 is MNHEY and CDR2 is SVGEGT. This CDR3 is CASSLRGARGNEQFF. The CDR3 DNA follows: TGTGCCAGCAGTTTAAGGGGGGCGCGGGGAAATGAGCAGTTCTTC.

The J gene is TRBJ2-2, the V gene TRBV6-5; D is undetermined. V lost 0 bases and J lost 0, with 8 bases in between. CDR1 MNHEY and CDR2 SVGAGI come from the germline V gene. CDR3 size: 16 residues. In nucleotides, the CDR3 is TGTGCCAGCAGTTACTCGTGGGCACCGAACACCGGGGAGCTGTTTTTT. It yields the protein CASSYSWAPNTGELFF.

The CDR3 here is CASSQEGENTEAFF. The DNA for the CDR3 is TGTGCCAGCAGCCAAGAAGGGGAGAACACTGAAGCTTTCTTT. The gene calls are TRBV3-1 (or the pseudogene TRBV3-2) and TRBJ1-1, with D possibly being TRBD1 (5 bases). The CDR3 spans 14 residues. CDR1 is LGHDT, CDR2 YNNKEL, per germline (reference sequence). Trimming stripped 0 bases from V and 1 base from J, with 6 bases between.